This T cell receptor beta chain was profiled in a study of cytomegalovirus exposure and HLA in healthy donors. V dropped 5 bases and J dropped 1; count of bases not matched to a gene: 11. Germline CDR1 reads GTSNPN; CDR2 reads SVGIG (reference sequence). The CDR3 extends over 16 amino acids. PCR was performed using 60 Vbeta and 13 Jbeta primers. The repertoire was sequenced with immunoSEQ multiplex PCR; TCRdb's copy has only in-frame clones and lacks some. The sample holds over 150,000 clones, about four fifths seen once. The V gene is TRBV30, the J gene TRBJ1-1, with 9 bases fitting TRBD1. The clonotype was recovered from a man aged 25-45 years in good health and CMV-seropositive. Sample: PBMCs. DNA of the CDR3: TGTGCCTGGTACATCATAATGACAGGGGGGAACACTGAAGCTTTCTTT. This encodes CAWYIIMTGGNTEAFF.